The clone carrying this TCR beta chain was recorded many times. Its specificity is unknown. A J-beta primer mix and a sample-barcoded 5' primer were used in a second PCR of about 6 to 12 cycles. TCRdb ran MiXCR on the 5' RACE reads and lists one entry per CDR3 protein. The sample carries some 1.5 million distinct CDR3 sequences, 28% recorded once. This entry belongs to a study of blood T cells in healthy people across ages. Whole-study results and caveats: Conclusively comparing naive with antigen-experienced cells was impossible with unsorted PBMCs. As age increased, TCR beta diversity per million T cells fell in a roughly linear fashion.

After removal of 4 bases from V and 6 bases from J, the junction contained 9 bases not matched to a gene. This CDR3 region has 14 residues. Germline V gene sequence: CDR1 SQVTM, CDR2 ANQGSEA. PBMCs numbering at least 6 million were isolated per sample. Per sample, at least 6 micrograms of total RNA were extracted. Sequencing was done on a sample of blood. This chain links TRBV29-1 with TRBJ2-3, with 8 bases identical to TRBD1. The clonotype was recovered from a woman younger than 45 in good health. The CDR3 region has the DNA TGCAGCGTTGCGTACAGGGGGATAGTCGATACGCAGTATTTT. Residues: CSVAYRGIVDTQYF.